The present TCR beta chain was sequenced within a study of blood T cell repertoires in COVID-19. The CDR3 runs 16 residues. Germline V gene sequence: CDR1 SGHRS, CDR2 YFSETQ. V was cut by 1 base and J by 2 bases, with 12 bases left in between. Source study methods: Nucleated cell number was recorded as an estimate derived from reference gene primer amplification. The data were produced by immunoSEQ multiplex PCR, yet TCRdb's version contains in-frame clones alone and is incomplete. That table supplies the V and J calls and clone size; D and trimming were determined from the DNA. The data hold about 100,000 clones, with 65% to 85% observed a single time.

The source is a man between 65 and 85 years old with active or convalescent COVID-19. The specimen sequenced was peripheral blood. This sequence joins TRBV5-1 and TRBJ1-4; D not resolved. CDR3 loop: CASSLLAGRTNEKLFF. The CDR3 DNA sequence: TGCGCCAGCAGCTTGTTGGCTGGGAGGACTAATGAAAAACTGTTTTTT. Full variable domain (remainder filled in from reference TRBV5-1 and TRBJ1-4): KAGVTQTPRYLIKTRGQQVTLSCSPISGHRSVSWYQQTPGQGLQFLFEYFSETQRNKGNFPGRFSGRQFSNSRSEMNVSTLELGDSALYLCASSLLAGRTNEKLFFGSGTQLSVL.